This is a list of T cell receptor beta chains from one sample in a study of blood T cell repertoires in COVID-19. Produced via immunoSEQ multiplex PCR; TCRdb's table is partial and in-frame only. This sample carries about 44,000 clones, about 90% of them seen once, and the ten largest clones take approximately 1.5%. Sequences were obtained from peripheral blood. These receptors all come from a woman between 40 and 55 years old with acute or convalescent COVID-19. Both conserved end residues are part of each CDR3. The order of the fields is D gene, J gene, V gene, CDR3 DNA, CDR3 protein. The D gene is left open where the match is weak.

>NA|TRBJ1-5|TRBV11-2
NA
CASAGLSGPQHF
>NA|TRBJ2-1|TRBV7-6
TGTGCCAGCAGCTTTGGCGGGCCTAGCTCCTACAATGAGCAGTTCTTC
CASSFGGPSSYNEQFF
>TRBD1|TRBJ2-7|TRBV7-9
TGTGCCAGCAGCCCACAATTAGGGACAGTACACGAGCAGTACTTC
CASSPQLGTVHEQYF
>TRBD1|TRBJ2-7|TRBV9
TGTGCCAGCAGCGTAGACCTTTTGGGACAGGGGATCTCCTACGAGCAGTACTTC
CASSVDLLGQGISYEQYF
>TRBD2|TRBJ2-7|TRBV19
TGTGCCAGTAGTACCAAAGCGGGGTCCACCTACGAGCAGTACTTC
CASSTKAGSTYEQYF
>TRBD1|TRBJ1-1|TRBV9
TGTGCCAGCAGCGCGGGACAGATGAACACTGAAGCTTTCTTT
CASSAGQMNTEAFF
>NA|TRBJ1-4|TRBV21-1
TGTGCCAGCTCCAGGGTAGTGGATGAAAAACTGTTTTTT
CASSRVVDEKLFF
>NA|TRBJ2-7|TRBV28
TGTGCCAGCAGTGCGTACGAGCAGTACTTC
CASSAYEQYF
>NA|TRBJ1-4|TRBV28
TGTGCCAGCCGGGGGAGCCTTAGGGAAAAACTGTTTTTT
CASRGSLREKLFF
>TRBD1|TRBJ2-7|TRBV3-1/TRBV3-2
TGTGCCAGCAGCCCGCCGGGACAGCTGAGGGGATCCGACGAGCAGTACTTC
CASSPPGQLRGSDEQYF